This T cell receptor beta chain was sequenced for a study of T cell responses to AZD1222 COVID-19 vaccine. This clone is a singleton in its sample. What it recognizes is unknown. The study's findings and limits: Sampling captured repertoires only after the peak T cell response.

TCRdb keeps only in-frame clones here, not all; method: immunoSEQ multiplex PCR. The table has 150,000 to 200,000 clones, around 90% seen once. The sample consisted of peripheral blood, taken 28 days after the second dose of the MenACWY control vaccine. This receptor was identified in an adult who received the MenACWY meningococcal vaccine as a control.

The CDR3 sequence: CATSSDTRNTEAFF. The CDR3 DNA reads as TGTGCCACCAGCAGCGACACAAGGAACACTGAAGCTTTCTTT. V and J are TRBV15 and TRBJ1-1; D is ambiguous. CDR3 length equals 14 residues. Germline V gene sequence: CDR1 LNHNV, CDR2 YYDKDF (reference sequence). V lost 3 bases and J lost 1, with 9 bases in between. The whole variable domain, filled in from reference TRBV15 and TRBJ1-1, reads DAMVIQNPRYQVTQFGKPVTLSCSQTLNHNVMYWYQQKSSQAPKLLFHYYDKDFNNEADTPDNFQSRRPNTSFCFLDIRSPGLGDTAMYLCATSSDTRNTEAFFGQGTRLTVV.